The sample holds one count of the clone carrying this TCR beta chain. Its antigen is not known. PCR primers comprised 60 Vbeta and 13 Jbeta primers. Sequencing used immunoSEQ multiplex PCR; TCRdb keeps in-frame clones, though not all of them. This table holds 200,000 to 250,000 clones, roughly 80% found once. The data stem from a study of cytomegalovirus exposure and HLA in healthy donors. Broader study findings: Clonal expansion, a later analysis showed, was greater in HLA-associated TCR beta chains than in equally common others. Sequences of the TCR beta chain were said to predict the HLA-A and HLA-B alleles of most subjects accurately. TCR beta V- and J-gene trimming was later associated with a missense DCLRE1C variant.

Per the germline V gene, CDR1 is SNHLY and CDR2 is FYNNEI. V gave up 10 bases and J gave up 5 bases; unmatched junction bases: 12. The CDR3 consists of 14 residues. The sample comprised PBMCs. This TCR came from a woman between 35 and 50 years old in good health and CMV-seronegative. The J gene is TRBJ1-1, the V gene TRBV2; 8 bases match TRBD1. For the CDR3, the DNA is TGTGCCAACGGACAGGGACGGTTGAGTACTGAAGCTTTCTTT. Its protein is CANGQGRLSTEAFF.